This TCR beta chain was captured in a study of control samples from healthy donors and cancer patients. With V trimmed by 5 bases and J by 2 bases, 7 bases remained unmatched. The CDR3 loop spans 15 amino acids. Germline V gene sequence: CDR1 LNHDA, CDR2 SQIVND (reference sequence). Produced via immunoSEQ multiplex PCR; TCRdb's table is partial and in-frame only. The repertoire includes 170,000 or so clones, approximately 94% of them detected once, and about 1.4% sits in the top ten. The chain employs TRBV19 and TRBJ2-7; 9 nucleotides line up with TRBD2. This clonotype originated in a man aged 25 to 40 in good health. Specimen: blood. As DNA, the CDR3 is TGTGCCAGTAGTGTTGCTAGCGGGGCCCCCTACGAGCAGTACTTC. Amino acids: CASSVASGAPYEQYF. Supplemented by reference TRBV19 and TRBJ2-7, the full variable domain reads DGGITQSPKYLFRKEGQNVTLSCEQNLNHDAMYWYRQDPGQGLRLIYYSQIVNDFQKGDIAEGYSVSREKKESFPLTVTSAQKNPTAFYLCASSVASGAPYEQYFGPGTRLTVT.